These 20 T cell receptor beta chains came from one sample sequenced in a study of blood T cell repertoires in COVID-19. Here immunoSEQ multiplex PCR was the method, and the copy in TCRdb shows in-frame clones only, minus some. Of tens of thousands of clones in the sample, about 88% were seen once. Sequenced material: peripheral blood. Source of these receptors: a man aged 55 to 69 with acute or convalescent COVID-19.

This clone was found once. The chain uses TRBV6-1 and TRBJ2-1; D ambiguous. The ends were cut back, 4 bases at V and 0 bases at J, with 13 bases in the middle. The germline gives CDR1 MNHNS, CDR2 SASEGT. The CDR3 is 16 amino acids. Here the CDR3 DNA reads TGTGCCAGCAGTGCTAGGTACTTTAGCTCCTACAATGAGCAGTTCTTC. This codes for CASSARYFSSYNEQFF.

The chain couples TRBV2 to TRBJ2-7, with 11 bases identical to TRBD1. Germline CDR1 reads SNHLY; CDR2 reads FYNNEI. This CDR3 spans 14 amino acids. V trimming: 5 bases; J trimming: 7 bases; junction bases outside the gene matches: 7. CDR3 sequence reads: CASSQDRGLREQYF. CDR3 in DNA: TGTGCCAGCAGTCAGGACAGGGGGCTGAGGGAGCAGTACTTC. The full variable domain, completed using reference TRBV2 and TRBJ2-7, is EPEVTQTPSHQVTQMGQEVILRCVPISNHLYFYWYRQILGQKVEFLVSFYNNEISEKSEIFDDQFSVERPDGSNFTLKIRSTKLEDSAMYFCASSQDRGLREQYFGPGTRLTVT.

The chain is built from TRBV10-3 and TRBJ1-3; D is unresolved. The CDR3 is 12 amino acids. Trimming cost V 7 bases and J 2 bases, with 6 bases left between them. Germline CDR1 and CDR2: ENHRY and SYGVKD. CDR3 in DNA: TGTGCCATCACCACAGCTGGAAACACCATATATTTT. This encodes CAITTAGNTIYF.

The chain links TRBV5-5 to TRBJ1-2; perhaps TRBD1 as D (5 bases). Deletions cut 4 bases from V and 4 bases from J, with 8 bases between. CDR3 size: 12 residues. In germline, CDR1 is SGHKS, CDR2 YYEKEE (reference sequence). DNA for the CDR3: TGTGCCAGCAGCCAAGACAGCTATGGCTACACCTTC. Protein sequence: CASSQDSYGYTF.

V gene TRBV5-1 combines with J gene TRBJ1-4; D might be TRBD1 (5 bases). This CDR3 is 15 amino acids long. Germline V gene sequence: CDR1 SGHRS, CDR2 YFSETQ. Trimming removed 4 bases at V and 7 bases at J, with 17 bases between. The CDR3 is CASSPPTAGSEKLFF. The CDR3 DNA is TGCGCCAGCAGCCCTCCGACAGCGGGGAGTGAAAAACTGTTTTTT.

Here the CDR3 DNA reads TGTGCCAGCAGTTTACAAACGGGATTGGGCGGCTACACCTTC. This gives the protein CASSLQTGLGGYTF. The V gene is TRBV27, the J gene TRBJ1-2; D unresolved. The germline V gene encodes CDR1 MNHEY and CDR2 SMNVEV (reference sequence). This CDR3 comprises 14 residues. The V and J ends lost 2 bases and 8 bases respectively, with 15 bases between them.

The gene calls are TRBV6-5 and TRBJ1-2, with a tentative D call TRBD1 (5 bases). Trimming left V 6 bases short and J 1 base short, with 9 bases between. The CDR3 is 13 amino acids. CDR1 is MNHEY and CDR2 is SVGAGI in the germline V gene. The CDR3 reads CASRDSFNYGYTF. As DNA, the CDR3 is TGTGCCAGCAGAGACAGCTTTAACTATGGCTACACCTTC.

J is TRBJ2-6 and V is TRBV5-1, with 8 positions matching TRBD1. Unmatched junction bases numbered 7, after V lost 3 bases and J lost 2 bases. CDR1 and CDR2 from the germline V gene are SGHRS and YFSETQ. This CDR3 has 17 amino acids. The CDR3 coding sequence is TGCGCCAGCAGCTACACAACGACAGGGGCTGGGGCCAACGTCCTGACTTTC. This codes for CASSYTTTGAGANVLTF. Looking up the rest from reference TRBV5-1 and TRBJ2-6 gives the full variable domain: KAGVTQTPRYLIKTRGQQVTLSCSPISGHRSVSWYQQTPGQGLQFLFEYFSETQRNKGNFPGRFSGRQFSNSRSEMNVSTLELGDSALYLCASSYTTTGAGANVLTFGAGSRLTVL.

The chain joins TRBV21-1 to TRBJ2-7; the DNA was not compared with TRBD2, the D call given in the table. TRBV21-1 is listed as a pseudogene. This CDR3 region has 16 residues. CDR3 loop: CASSKELPRSSYEQYF. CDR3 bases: TGTGCCAGCAGCAAGGAACTCCCGAGGAGCTCCTACGAGCAGTACTTC.

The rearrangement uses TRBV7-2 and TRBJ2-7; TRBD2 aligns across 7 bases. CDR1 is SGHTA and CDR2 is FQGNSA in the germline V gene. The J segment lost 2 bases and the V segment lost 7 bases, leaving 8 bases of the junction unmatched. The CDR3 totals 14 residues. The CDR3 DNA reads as TGTGCCAGCACCCGGGGGGACGCAGCCTACGAGCAGTACTTC. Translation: CASTRGDAAYEQYF.

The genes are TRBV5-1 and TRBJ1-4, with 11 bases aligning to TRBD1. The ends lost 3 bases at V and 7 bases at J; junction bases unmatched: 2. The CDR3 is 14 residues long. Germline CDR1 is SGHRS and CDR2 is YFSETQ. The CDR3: CASSSGQGGEKLFF. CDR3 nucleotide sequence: TGCGCCAGCAGCTCGGGACAGGGGGGTGAAAAACTGTTTTTT.

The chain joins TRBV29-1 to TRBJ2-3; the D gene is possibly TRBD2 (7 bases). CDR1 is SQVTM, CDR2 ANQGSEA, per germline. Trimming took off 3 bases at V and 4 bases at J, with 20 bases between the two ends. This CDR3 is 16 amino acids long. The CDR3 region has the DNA TGCAGCGTTGAGTCACAGGTGGGGGGGCTCGCAGATACGCAGTATTTT. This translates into CSVESQVGGLADTQYF.

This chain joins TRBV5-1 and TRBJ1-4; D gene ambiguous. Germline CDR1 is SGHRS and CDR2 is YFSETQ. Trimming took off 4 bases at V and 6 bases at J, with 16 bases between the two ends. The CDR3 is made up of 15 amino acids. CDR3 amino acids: CASSPGGVGHEKLFF. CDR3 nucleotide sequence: TGCGCCAGCAGCCCCGGCGGGGTCGGACATGAAAAACTGTTTTTT.

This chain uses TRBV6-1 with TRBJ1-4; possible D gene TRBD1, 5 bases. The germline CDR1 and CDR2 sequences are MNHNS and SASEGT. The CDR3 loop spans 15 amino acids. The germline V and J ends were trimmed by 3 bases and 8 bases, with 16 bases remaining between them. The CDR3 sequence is CASSDAARGGEKLFF. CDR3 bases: TGTGCCAGCAGTGATGCAGCACGGGGGGGGGAAAAACTGTTTTTT.

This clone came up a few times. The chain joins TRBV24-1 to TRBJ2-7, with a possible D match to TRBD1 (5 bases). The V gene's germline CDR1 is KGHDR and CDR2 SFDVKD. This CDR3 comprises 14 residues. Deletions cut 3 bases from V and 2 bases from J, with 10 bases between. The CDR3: CATSDPTGAYEQYF. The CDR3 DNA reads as TGTGCCACCAGTGATCCCACAGGAGCCTACGAGCAGTACTTC.

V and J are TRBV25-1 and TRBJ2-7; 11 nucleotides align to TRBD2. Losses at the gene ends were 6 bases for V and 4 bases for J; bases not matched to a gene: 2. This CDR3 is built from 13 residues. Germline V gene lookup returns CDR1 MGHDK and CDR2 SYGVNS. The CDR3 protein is CASRRLAGYEQYF. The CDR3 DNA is TGTGCCAGCAGGAGACTAGCGGGGTACGAGCAGTACTTC.

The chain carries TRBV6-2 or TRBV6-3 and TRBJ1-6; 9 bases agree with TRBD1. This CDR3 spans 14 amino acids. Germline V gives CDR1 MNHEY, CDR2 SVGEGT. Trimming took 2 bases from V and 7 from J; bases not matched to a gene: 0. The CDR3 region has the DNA TGTGCCAGCAGTTACGACAGGGGGAATTCACCCCTCCACTTT. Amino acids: CASSYDRGNSPLHF.

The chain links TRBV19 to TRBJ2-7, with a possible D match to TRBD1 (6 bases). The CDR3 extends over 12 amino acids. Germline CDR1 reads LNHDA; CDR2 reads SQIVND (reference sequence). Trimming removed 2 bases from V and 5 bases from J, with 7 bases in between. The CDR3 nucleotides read TGTGCCAGTAGTATAACAGGGAACGAGCAGTACTTC. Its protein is CASSITGNEQYF.

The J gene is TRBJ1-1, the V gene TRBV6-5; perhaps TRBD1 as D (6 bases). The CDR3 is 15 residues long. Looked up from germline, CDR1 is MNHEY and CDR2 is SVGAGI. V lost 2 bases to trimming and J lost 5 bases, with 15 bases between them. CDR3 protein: CASSYTTGRRTEAFF. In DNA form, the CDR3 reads TGTGCCAGCAGTTACACCACAGGGCGGAGGACTGAAGCTTTCTTT.

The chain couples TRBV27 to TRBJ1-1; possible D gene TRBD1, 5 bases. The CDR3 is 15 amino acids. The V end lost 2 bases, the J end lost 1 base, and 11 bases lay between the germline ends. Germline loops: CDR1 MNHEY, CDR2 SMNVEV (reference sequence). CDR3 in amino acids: CASSLQPQGNTEAFF. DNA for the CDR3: TGTGCCAGCAGTTTACAGCCCCAGGGGAACACTGAAGCTTTCTTT.